This T cell receptor beta chain was profiled in a study of T cell repertoires in cytomegalovirus infection. Study-level background: Public TCR beta signatures provided an indication of both CMV infection and a matching HLA type.

Each CDR3 protein gets one entry after TCRdb re-called the reads with MiXCR. The table lists hundreds of thousands of distinct CDR3 sequences, around a third of them singletons. After removal of 4 bases from V and 7 bases from J, the junction contained 7 bases not matched to a gene. The CDR3 consists of 13 residues. CDR1 is SGHRS, CDR2 YFSETQ, per germline. The study, taken as a whole, reports: Public TCR beta family frequency separated CMV-and-HLA carriers, including in an independent cohort. The ex vivo response was dominated by HLA-C-restricted CMV-specific TCR beta clonotypes.

A note on this clonotype: The target antigen is unknown.

The chain couples TRBV5-1 to TRBJ2-7, with TRBD1 identical over 8 bases. The source material was cultured CD8+ T cells from PBMCs, sampled from culture after CMV antigen stimulation. This clonotype was sampled from a human donor in good health (CMV status not recorded). Some clones in this sample may be carry-over from other donors' samples. The CDR3 DNA is TGCGCCAGCAGCGTGGGGACAGGAGGAGAGCAGTACGTC. This sequence encodes CASSVGTGGEQYV.